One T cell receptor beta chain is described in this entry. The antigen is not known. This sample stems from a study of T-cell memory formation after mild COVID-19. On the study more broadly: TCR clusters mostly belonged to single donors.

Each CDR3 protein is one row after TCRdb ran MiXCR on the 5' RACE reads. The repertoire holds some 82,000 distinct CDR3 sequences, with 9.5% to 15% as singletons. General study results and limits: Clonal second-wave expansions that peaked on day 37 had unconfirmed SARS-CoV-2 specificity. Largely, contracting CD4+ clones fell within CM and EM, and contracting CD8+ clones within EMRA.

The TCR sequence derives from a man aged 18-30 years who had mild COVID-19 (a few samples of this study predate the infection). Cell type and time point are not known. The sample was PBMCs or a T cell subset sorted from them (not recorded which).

The CDR3 loop reads CASSQVQGPVFRGYTF. The CDR3 bases are TGCGCCAGCAGCCAAGTACAGGGTCCCGTGTTCAGGGGCTACACCTTC. This chain links TRBV4-1 with TRBJ1-2; possible D gene TRBD1, 6 bases. The V and J ends lost 1 base and 8 bases respectively, with 20 bases between them. Germline V gene lookup returns CDR1 MGHRA and CDR2 YSYEKL. The CDR3 spans 16 residues.